Each of the 16 T cell receptor beta chains below was sequenced from the same sample in a study of blood T cell repertoires in COVID-19. Libraries were prepared by immunoSEQ multiplex PCR; TCRdb keeps only in-frame clonotypes and omits some of them. Among 180,000 or so clones listed, 80% to 90% were seen once. The sample taken for sequencing was peripheral blood. The receptors originated from a man in his forties or fifties with active or convalescent COVID-19.

V usage is TRBV4-1 and J usage is TRBJ2-7; D gene unclear. This CDR3 contains 13 residues. In germline, CDR1 is MGHRA, CDR2 YSYEKL. V lost 0 bases and J lost 4, with 7 bases in between. The CDR3 reads CASSQDYWYEQYF. The DNA for the CDR3 is TGCGCCAGCAGCCAAGACTACTGGTACGAGCAGTACTTC.

The gene calls are TRBV18 and TRBJ1-4; 7 positions agree with TRBD1. Per the germline V gene, CDR1 is KGHSH and CDR2 is LQKENI. Germline trimming cut 2 bases from V and 7 bases from J; bases unmatched to any gene: 1. The CDR3 length is 13 residues. CDR3 amino acids: CASSPDRAEKLFF. DNA of the CDR3: TGTGCCAGCTCACCAGACAGGGCTGAAAAACTGTTTTTT.

The chain combines TRBV30 with TRBJ1-4, with D perhaps matching TRBD1 (6 bases). The length of the CDR3 is 14 residues. Trimming removed 6 bases at V and 8 bases at J, with 19 bases between. Germline V gene data show CDR1 as GTSNPN and CDR2 as SVGIG (reference sequence). This CDR3 is CACSTPGENEKLFF. CDR3 nucleotides: TGTGCCTGCTCCACCCCAGGGGAGAACGAAAAACTGTTTTTT.

This chain joins TRBV10-3 and TRBJ2-2, with TRBD1 matching over 8 bases. Germline CDR1 is ENHRY and CDR2 is SYGVKD. V was clipped by 10 bases and J by 7 bases; unmatched bases: 14. This CDR3 contains 15 residues. The CDR3 is CASSQGGRRVGELFF. The CDR3 DNA is TGTGCCAGCTCACAGGGGGGTCGGAGGGTCGGGGAGCTGTTTTTT.

The chain has TRBV4-3 and TRBJ1-5; no clear D gene. The CDR3 runs to 13 residues. With 1 base removed from V and 3 bases from J, the gap between germline ends came to 4 bases. Germline loops: CDR1 LGHNA, CDR2 YSLEER. Here the CDR3 DNA reads TGCGCCAGCAGCCAAGTATACAATCAGCCCCAGCATTTT. Protein product: CASSQVYNQPQHF.

The chain joins TRBV9 to TRBJ1-2; D possibly corresponds to TRBD1 (5 bases). The ends were cut back, 6 bases at V and 3 bases at J, with 12 bases in the middle. CDR3 length: 13 amino acids. Germline values: CDR1 SGDLS, CDR2 YYNGEE. CDR3 DNA: TGTGCCAGCACCTCGTTAGGGGACTATGGCTACACCTTC. This encodes CASTSLGDYGYTF.

The J gene is TRBJ1-2, the V gene TRBV7-9, with 11 nucleotides matching TRBD1. The length of the CDR3 is 14 residues. Germline V lookup: CDR1 SEHNR, CDR2 FQNEAQ (reference sequence). Germline trimming cut 8 bases from V and 8 bases from J; bases unmatched to any gene: 10. The CDR3 sequence is CASGSGQGALGYTF. The CDR3, as DNA: TGTGCCAGCGGGTCCGGACAGGGGGCTTTAGGCTACACCTTC.

DNA of the CDR3: TGTGCCAGCAGCCCAGAAGGGACAGCTAACTATGGCTACACCTTC. Encoded protein: CASSPEGTANYGYTF. The V call is TRBV7-8, the J call TRBJ1-2; 7 nucleotides agree with TRBD1. The V gene end was trimmed by 5 bases and the J gene end by 0 bases; junction bases not matched to a gene: 6. CDR1 is SGHVS and CDR2 is FQNEAQ in the germline V gene. The CDR3 is 15 amino acids.

In its sample, this clone was seen a few times. The chain links TRBV13 to TRBJ1-1; D not certain. Germline loops: CDR1 PRHDT, CDR2 FYEKMQ (reference sequence). V gave up 5 bases and J gave up 0 bases, with 10 bases separating them. The CDR3 contains 14 residues. This CDR3 is CASSLGGLNTEAFF. The CDR3, as DNA: TGTGCCAGCAGCCTCGGCGGCCTGAACACTGAAGCTTTCTTT. The full variable domain, its missing parts supplied by reference TRBV13 and TRBJ1-1, is AAGVIQSPRHLIKEKRETATLKCYPIPRHDTVYWYQQGPGQDPQFLISFYEKMQSDKGSIPDRFSAQQFSDYHSELNMSSLELGDSALYFCASSLGGLNTEAFFGQGTRLTVV.

The CDR3 reads CASSYRQENQPQHF. The DNA of the CDR3 is TGTGCCAGCAGTTATCGACAAGAGAATCAGCCCCAGCATTTT. The rearrangement uses TRBV28 and TRBJ1-5; D unresolved. Germline V gives CDR1 MDHEN, CDR2 SYDVKM. V lost 4 bases and J 4 bases, leaving 11 bases between the germline ends. The CDR3 runs to 14 residues.

This chain connects TRBV11-2 to TRBJ2-2; 9 bases are a match to TRBD1. After removal of 5 bases from V and 5 bases from J, the junction contained 9 bases not matched to a gene. Germline CDR1 reads SGHAT; CDR2 reads FQNNGV. The CDR3 consists of 16 residues. Written as DNA, the CDR3 is TGTGCCAGCAGCCAACGAGGGACAGGGTCTACCGGGGAGCTGTTTTTT. This sequence encodes CASSQRGTGSTGELFF.

The CDR3 protein is CASRGPEAEQYF. DNA of the CDR3: TGTGCCAGCAGAGGGCCGGAGGCCGAGCAGTACTTC. V usage is TRBV12-3 or TRBV12-4 and J usage is TRBJ2-7; D is possibly TRBD2 (5 bases). The germline V and J ends were trimmed by 6 bases and 6 bases, with 12 bases remaining between them. There are 12 residues in the CDR3.

The genes are TRBV5-5 and TRBJ2-3; weak D call: TRBD1 (6 bases). Trimming took 0 bases from V and 1 from J, leaving 15 bases between them. The CDR3 is 17 amino acids. The germline V gene encodes CDR1 SGHKS and CDR2 YYEKEE (reference sequence). CDR3 sequence: CASSLVPEQGRTDTQYF. For the CDR3, the DNA is TGTGCCAGCAGCTTGGTCCCTGAACAGGGACGCACAGATACGCAGTATTTT.

A few counts support this clone. This chain uses TRBV19 with TRBJ1-2; 10 bases align to TRBD1. The trim removed 8 bases at V and 6 bases at J, leaving 9 bases unmatched. The CDR3 covers 14 residues. CDR1 is LNHDA, CDR2 SQIVND, per germline (reference sequence). CDR3 sequence (DNA): TGTGCCAGTCGATCCGGGACAGGGGAGGATGGCTACACCTTC. Protein: CASRSGTGEDGYTF.

V gene TRBV2 combines with J gene TRBJ1-6, with 7 bases that match TRBD1. Germline V gene sequence: CDR1 SNHLY, CDR2 FYNNEI. The V and J ends lost 5 bases and 4 bases, in that order; junction bases with no gene match: 5. This CDR3 spans 15 amino acids. CDR3 loop: CASSKQGLYNSPLHF. CDR3 sequence (DNA): TGTGCCAGCAGTAAACAGGGGCTATATAATTCACCCCTCCACTTT.

This chain joins TRBV7-9 and TRBJ2-1; D might be TRBD2 (7 bases). Germline-derived CDR1 and CDR2 are SEHNR and FQNEAQ (reference sequence). This CDR3 is built from 15 residues. Trimming removed 4 bases at V and 6 bases at J, with 16 bases between. The CDR3 nucleotides read TGTGCCAGCAGCTCACGGGGGGCCGCAAGCAATGAGCAGTTCTTC. Amino acid sequence: CASSSRGAASNEQFF.